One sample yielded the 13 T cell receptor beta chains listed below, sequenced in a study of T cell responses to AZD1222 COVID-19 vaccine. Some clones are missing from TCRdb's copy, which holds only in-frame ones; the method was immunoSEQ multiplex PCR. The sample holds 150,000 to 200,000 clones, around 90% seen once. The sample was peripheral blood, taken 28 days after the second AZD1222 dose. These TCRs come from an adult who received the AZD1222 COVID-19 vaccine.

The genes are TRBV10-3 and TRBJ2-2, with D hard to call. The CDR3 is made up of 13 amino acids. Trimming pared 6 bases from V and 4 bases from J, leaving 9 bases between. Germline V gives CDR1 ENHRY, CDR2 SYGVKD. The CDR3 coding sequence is TGTGCCATCAGACAGAGCCTCACCGGGGAGCTGTTTTTT. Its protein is CAIRQSLTGELFF.

CDR3 bases: TGTGCCAGTAGTACGAGCGAATATAGCAATCAGCCCCAGCATTTT. Amino acids: CASSTSEYSNQPQHF. This chain connects TRBV19 to TRBJ1-5; D uncertain. V shed 4 bases and J shed 0 bases, with 10 bases lying between them. The CDR3 contains 15 residues. Germline lookup yields CDR1 LNHDA and CDR2 SQIVND (reference sequence).

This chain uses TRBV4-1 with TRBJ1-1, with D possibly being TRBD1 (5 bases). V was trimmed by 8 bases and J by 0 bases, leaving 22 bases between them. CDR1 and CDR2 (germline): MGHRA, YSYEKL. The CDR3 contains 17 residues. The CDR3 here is CASRRILAGLMNTEAFF. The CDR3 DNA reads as TGCGCCAGCCGGAGAATTCTCGCGGGGCTAATGAACACTGAAGCTTTCTTT.

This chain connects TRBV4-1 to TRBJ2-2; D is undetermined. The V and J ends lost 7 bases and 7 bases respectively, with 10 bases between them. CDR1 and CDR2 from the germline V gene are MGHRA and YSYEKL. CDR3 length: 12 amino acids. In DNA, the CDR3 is TGCGCCAGCACCCCGGGTGACGGGGAGCTGTTTTTT. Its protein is CASTPGDGELFF.

Here the CDR3 DNA reads TGTGCCAGCAGCTTAGCAGGGGAGGCCTACAATGAGCAGTTCTTC. It encodes CASSLAGEAYNEQFF. The chain carries TRBV7-6 and TRBJ2-1; possible D gene TRBD2, 6 bases. The germline V gene has CDR1 SGHVS and CDR2 FNYEAQ. V lost 0 bases and J lost 2, with 8 bases in between. This CDR3 spans 15 amino acids.

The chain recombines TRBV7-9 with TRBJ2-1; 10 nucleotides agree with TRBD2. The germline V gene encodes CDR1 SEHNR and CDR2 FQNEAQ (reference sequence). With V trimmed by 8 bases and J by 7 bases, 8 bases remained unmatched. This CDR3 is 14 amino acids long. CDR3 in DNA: TGTGCCAGCCAAAGCGGGGGGGCAGGAAATGAGCAGTTCTTC. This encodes CASQSGGAGNEQFF. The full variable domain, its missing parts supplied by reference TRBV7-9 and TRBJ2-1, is DTGVSQNPRHKITKRGQNVTFRCDPISEHNRLYWYRQTLGQGPEFLTYFQNEAQLEKSRLLSDRFSAERPKGSFSTLEIQRTEQGDSAMYLCASQSGGAGNEQFFGPGTRLTVL.

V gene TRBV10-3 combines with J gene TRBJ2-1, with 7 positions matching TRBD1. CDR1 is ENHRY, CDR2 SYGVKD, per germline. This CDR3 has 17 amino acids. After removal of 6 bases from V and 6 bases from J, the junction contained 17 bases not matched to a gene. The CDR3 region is CAIRNWDSLTGRNEQFF. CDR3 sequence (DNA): TGTGCCATCAGAAACTGGGACAGTCTGACCGGTCGCAATGAGCAGTTCTTC.

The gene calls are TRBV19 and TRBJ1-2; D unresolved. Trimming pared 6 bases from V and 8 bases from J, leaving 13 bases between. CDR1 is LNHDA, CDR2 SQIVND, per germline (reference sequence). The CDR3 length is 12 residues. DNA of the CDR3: TGTGCCAGTAGGCAGACTGGCCAAGGCTACACCTTC. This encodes CASRQTGQGYTF.

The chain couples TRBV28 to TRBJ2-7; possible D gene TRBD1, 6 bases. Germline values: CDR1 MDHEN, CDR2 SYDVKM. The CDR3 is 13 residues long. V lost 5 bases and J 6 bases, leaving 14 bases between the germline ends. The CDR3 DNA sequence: TGTGCCAGCAGTGCCGGACAGACGGGCGAGCAGTACTTC. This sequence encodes CASSAGQTGEQYF.

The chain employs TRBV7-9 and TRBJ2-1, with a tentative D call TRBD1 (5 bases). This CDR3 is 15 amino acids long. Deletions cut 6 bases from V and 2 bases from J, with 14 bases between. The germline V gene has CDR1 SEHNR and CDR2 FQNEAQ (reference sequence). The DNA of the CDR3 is TGTGCCAGCAGTTCGACAGCGTCAACCTACAATGAGCAGTTCTTC. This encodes CASSSTASTYNEQFF.

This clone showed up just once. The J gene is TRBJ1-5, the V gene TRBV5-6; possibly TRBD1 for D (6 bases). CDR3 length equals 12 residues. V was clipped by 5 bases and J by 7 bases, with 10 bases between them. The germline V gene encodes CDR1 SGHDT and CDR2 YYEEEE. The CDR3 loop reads CASSQDRQPQHF. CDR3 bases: TGTGCCAGCAGTCAGGACAGACAGCCCCAGCATTTT.

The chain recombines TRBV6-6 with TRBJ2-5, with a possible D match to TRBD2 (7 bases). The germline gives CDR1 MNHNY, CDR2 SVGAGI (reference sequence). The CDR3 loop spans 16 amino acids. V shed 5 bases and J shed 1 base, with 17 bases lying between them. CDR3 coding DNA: TGTGCCAGCAGTCCGCCCGGGGGGCAATTCCAAGAGACCCAGTACTTC. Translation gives CASSPPGGQFQETQYF.

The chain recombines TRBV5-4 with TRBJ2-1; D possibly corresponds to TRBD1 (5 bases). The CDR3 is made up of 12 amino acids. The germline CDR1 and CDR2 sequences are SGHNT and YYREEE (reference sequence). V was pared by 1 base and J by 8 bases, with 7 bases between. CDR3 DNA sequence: TGTGCCAGCAGCTTGCAGGGTGATGAGCAGTTCTTC. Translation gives CASSLQGDEQFF.